These T cell receptor beta chains were read from a single sample in a study of CD8+ T cells in alopecia areata. Profiled with immunoSEQ multiplex PCR; TCRdb holds only in-frame clones, not every one. The sample lists over 150,000 clones; 50% to 60% were seen once. Material: CD4+ T cells sorted from blood, obtained at week 4, from a patient treated with tofacitinib. These receptors came from a human donor with alopecia areata. CDR3s leave out the opening cysteine and the closing phenylalanine or tryptophan.

v_call	j_call	cdr3_aa
TRBV7-9	TRBJ2-3	ASSQADTQY
TRBV10-3	TRBJ2-1	AISQPSGLYNEQF
TRBV4-2	TRBJ2-5	ASSQVTAGAETQY
TRBV6-5	TRBJ2-3	ASSRGPGADTQY
TRBV29-1	TRBJ2-3	SADPTDTQY
TRBV5-1	TRBJ2-5	ASSITSGARQETQY
TRBV11-2	TRBJ2-2	ASSFPNTGELF
TRBV4-1	TRBJ2-5	ASSPLVGVETQY
TRBV9	TRBJ2-1	ASSPKDRPNEQF
TRBV5-1	TRBJ1-1	ASSSRLNTEAF
TRBV5-1	TRBJ1-1	ASRFTGGATEAF
TRBV7-2	TRBJ2-7	ASSRPTGGIYEQY
TRBV18	TRBJ2-5	ASSLRRSGVQETQY
TRBV10-3	TRBJ2-3	AISRTSGTADTQY
TRBV28	TRBJ1-1	ASSRGRLAEAF
TRBV7-2	TRBJ2-1	ASSLRGLADNEQF
TRBV6-5	TRBJ1-2	ASSNRGYGYT
TRBV7-3	TRBJ2-5	ASSIKAPFGRAWKTQY
TRBV29-1	TRBJ2-5	SVALRLAGPRGTQY
TRBV29-1	TRBJ2-1	SVGASAYNEQF
TRBV30	TRBJ2-1	AWSVGYGEGEQF
TRBV29-1	TRBJ2-5	SVTIPGQQETQY
TRBV29-1	TRBJ2-1	SVDGSGRGFRTEQF
TRBV5-6	TRBJ1-3	ASSLRDTIY
TRBV30	TRBJ2-4	AWGDGTLAKNIQY